The T cell receptor beta chain under discussion was sequenced for a study of blood T cell repertoires in COVID-19. Across the study: The origin of the acute and convalescent COVID-19 samples was the United States, Italy and Spain. T cells, B-cell-depleted T cells, or PBMCs supplied cDNA or gDNA.

CDR1 LGHNA and CDR2 YSLEER come from the germline V gene. CDR3 size: 17 residues. Trimming cost V 0 bases and J 3 bases; bases outside gene matches: 8. In the authors' methods: Cell counts per sample came from amplifying reference gene primers. Using immunoSEQ multiplex PCR, the repertoire was profiled, and TCRdb retains in-frame clones only, with some absent. From that table come the V and J calls and clone size; the DNA was used to work out D and trimming. Here the sample spans fewer than 250,000 clones, less than 85% being singletons. The specimen was peripheral blood. V usage is TRBV4-3 and J usage is TRBJ2-3; 8 positions match TRBD2. The source is a woman in her 70s with active or convalescent COVID-19. CDR3 nucleotides: TGCGCCAGCAGCCAAGATCCCGGGGGGGGGCGGACAGATACGCAGTATTTT. Its translation is CASSQDPGGGRTDTQYF.